A single TCR beta chain is shown here with its context. This specimen comes from a study of blood T cell repertoires in COVID-19. Across the study: The analysed material was cDNA or gDNA that came from T cells, B-cell-depleted T cells, or PBMCs.

Germline CDR1 LGHDT, CDR2 YNNKEL (reference sequence). The CDR3 extends over 14 amino acids. After removal of 4 bases from V and 2 bases from J, the junction contained 2 bases not matched to a gene. TCRdb's copy holds only in-frame clones and misses some; the assay was immunoSEQ multiplex PCR. The sample contains roughly 140,000 clones, around four fifths of which appear only once. The sample consisted of peripheral blood. The V gene is TRBV3-1 (or the pseudogene TRBV3-2), the J gene TRBJ2-1; TRBD1 aligns across 7 bases. This receptor was obtained from a woman between 35 and 50 years old with active or convalescent COVID-19. CDR3 bases: TGTGCCAGCAGCCGGGGACAGCCCTACAATGAGCAGTTCTTC. The encoded protein is CASSRGQPYNEQFF.